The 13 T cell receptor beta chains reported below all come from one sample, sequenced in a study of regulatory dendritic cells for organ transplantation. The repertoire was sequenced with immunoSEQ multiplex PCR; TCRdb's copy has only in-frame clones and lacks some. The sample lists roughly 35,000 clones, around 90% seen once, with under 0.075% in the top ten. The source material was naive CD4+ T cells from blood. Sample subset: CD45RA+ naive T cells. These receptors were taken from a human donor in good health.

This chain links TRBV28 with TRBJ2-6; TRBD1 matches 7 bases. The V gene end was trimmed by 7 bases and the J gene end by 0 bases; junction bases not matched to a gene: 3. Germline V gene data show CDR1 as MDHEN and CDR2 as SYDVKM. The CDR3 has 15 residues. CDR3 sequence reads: CASKNRGSGANVLTF. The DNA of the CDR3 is TGTGCCAGCAAGAACAGGGGCTCTGGGGCCAACGTCCTGACTTTC.

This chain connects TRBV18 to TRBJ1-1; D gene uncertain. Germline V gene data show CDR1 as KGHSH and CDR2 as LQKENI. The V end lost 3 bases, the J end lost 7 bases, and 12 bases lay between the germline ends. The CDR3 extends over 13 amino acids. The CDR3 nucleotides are TGTGCCAGCTCACCTCTCCTTTTGGGTGAAGCTTTCTTT. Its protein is CASSPLLLGEAFF.

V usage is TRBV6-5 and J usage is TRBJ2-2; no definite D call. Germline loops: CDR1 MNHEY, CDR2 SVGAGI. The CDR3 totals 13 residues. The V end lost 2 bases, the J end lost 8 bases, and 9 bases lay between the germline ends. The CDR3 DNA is TGTGCCAGCAGTTACCAGGTTCGGGGGGAGCTGTTTTTT. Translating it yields CASSYQVRGELFF.

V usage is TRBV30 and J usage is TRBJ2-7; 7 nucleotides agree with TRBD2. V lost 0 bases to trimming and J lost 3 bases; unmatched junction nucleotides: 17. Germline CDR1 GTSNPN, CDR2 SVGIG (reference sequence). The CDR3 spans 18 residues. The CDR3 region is CAWSVGPPGMGEGYEQYF. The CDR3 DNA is TGTGCCTGGAGTGTAGGTCCACCTGGTATGGGGGAGGGCTACGAGCAGTACTTC.

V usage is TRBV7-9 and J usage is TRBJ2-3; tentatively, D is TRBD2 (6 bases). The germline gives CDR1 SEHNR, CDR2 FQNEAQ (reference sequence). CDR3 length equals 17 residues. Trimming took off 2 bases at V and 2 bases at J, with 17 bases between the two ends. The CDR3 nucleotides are TGTGCCAGCAGCTTACCCCCCGGGACTCTAGACACAGATACGCAGTATTTT. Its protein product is CASSLPPGTLDTDTQYF.

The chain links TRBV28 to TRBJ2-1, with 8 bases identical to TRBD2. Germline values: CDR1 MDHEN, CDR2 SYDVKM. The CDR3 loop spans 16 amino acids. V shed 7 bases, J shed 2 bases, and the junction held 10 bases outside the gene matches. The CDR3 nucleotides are TGTGCCAGCACCGAACCGGGGGGGGGAACCTACAATGAGCAGTTCTTC. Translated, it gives CASTEPGGGTYNEQFF.

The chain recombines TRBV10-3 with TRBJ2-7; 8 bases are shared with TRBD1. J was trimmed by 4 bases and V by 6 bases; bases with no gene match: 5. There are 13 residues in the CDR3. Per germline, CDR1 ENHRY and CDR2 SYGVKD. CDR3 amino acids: CAIRSGGRYEQYF. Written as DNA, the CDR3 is TGTGCCATCAGATCAGGGGGCCGGTACGAGCAGTACTTC.

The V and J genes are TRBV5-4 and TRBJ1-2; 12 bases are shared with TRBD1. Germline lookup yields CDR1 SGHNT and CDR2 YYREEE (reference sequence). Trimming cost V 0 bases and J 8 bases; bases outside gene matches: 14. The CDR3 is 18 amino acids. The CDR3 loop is CASSLVVGTGGRSGGYTF. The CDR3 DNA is TGTGCCAGCAGCTTGGTTGTTGGGACAGGGGGCAGGTCGGGAGGCTACACCTTC.

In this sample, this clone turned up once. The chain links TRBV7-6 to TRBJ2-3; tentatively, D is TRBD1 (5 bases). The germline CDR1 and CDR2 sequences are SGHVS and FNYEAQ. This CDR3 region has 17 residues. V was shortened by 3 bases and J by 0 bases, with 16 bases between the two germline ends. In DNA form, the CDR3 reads TGTGCCAGCAGCTTTCGTCCCAGGGATGGTAGCACAGATACGCAGTATTTT. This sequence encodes CASSFRPRDGSTDTQYF.

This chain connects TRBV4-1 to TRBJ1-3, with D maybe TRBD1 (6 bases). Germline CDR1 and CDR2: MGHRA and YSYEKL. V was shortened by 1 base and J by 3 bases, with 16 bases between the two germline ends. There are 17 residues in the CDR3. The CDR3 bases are TGCGCCAGCAGCCAAGTCCTTTCAGGGGCGGGTGGAAACACCATATATTTT. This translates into CASSQVLSGAGGNTIYF.

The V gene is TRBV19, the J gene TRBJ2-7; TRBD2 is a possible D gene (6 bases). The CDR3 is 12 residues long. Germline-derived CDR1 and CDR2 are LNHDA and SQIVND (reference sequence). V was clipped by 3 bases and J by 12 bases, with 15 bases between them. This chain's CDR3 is CASSMVGGYPYF. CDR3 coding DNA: TGTGCCAGTAGTATGGTAGGAGGGTATCCGTACTTC.

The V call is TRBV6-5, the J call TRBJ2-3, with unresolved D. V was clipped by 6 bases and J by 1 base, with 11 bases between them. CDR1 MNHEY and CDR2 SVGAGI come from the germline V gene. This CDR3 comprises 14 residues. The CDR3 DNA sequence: TGTGCCAGCAGGTTAGCTTTGGGCACAGATACGCAGTATTTT. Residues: CASRLALGTDTQYF.

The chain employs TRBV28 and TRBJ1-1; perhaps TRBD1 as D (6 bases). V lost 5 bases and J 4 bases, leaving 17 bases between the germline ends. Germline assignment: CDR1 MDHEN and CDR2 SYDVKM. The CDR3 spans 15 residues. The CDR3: CASSPPVGGATEAFF. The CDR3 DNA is TGTGCCAGCAGTCCGCCCGTAGGGGGGGCCACTGAAGCTTTCTTT.